A single sample is the source of the 22 T cell receptor beta chains below, sequenced in a study of beta chain features in type 1 diabetes. Study-level points and caveats: People with Type 1 diabetes carried modestly yet significantly shorter TCRB CDR3s in all four CD4+ subsets.

These receptors' antigens are unknown. The entirety of the isolated RNA underwent reverse transcription, so expressed TCRB transcripts were sequenced. Using immunoSEQ multiplex PCR, the repertoire was profiled, and TCRdb retains in-frame clones only, with some absent. The repertoire includes under 300,000 clones, roughly 16% of them detected once, and 0.065% to 0.095% sits in the top ten. Material for sequencing was naive CD4+ T cells from blood. Every receptor here comes from a man aged 25-45 years with type 1 diabetes.

This rearrangement joins TRBV30 to TRBJ2-5, with D hard to call. Germline V gene sequence: CDR1 GTSNPN, CDR2 SVGIG (reference sequence). The CDR3 sequence is 12 residues long. V was shortened by 2 bases and J by 5 bases, with 9 bases between the two germline ends. This chain's CDR3 is CAWSLHGETQYF. The DNA for the CDR3 is TGTGCCTGGAGTCTACACGGGGAGACCCAGTACTTC.

The chain carries TRBV5-1 and TRBJ2-5; unclear D gene. This CDR3 contains 14 residues. Germline CDR1 and CDR2: SGHRS and YFSETQ. V dropped 0 bases and J dropped 3 bases, with 9 bases sitting between them. CDR3 DNA: TGCGCCAGCAGCTTGGGTTCTACGGAAGAGACCCAGTACTTC. Translating gives CASSLGSTEETQYF.

V and J are TRBV28 and TRBJ2-7; D tentatively fits TRBD1 or TRBD2 (6 bases each). The V gene lost 4 bases and the J gene lost 7 bases, with 20 bases spanning the gap. Germline loops: CDR1 MDHEN, CDR2 SYDVKM. The CDR3 is made up of 15 amino acids. CDR3 in DNA: TGTGCCAGCAGTTCCTTGTCAGGGGACTCTGGGGAGCAGTACTTC. Its protein is CASSSLSGDSGEQYF.

J is TRBJ1-6 and V is TRBV27; D perhaps matches TRBD1 (6 bases). V was shortened by 5 bases and J by 11 bases, with 16 bases between the two germline ends. From germline, CDR1 is MNHEY and CDR2 SMNVEV (reference sequence). The CDR3 runs to 14 residues. CDR3 coding DNA: TGTGCCAGCAGTACAACCAGGGGTTTAGCACCCCTCCACTTT. Its translation is CASSTTRGLAPLHF.

The gene calls are TRBV25-1 and TRBJ2-3, with TRBD2 identical over 9 bases. The CDR3 sequence is 17 residues long. The germline V gene has CDR1 MGHDK and CDR2 SYGVNS. The V gene end was trimmed by 3 bases and the J gene end by 1 base; junction bases not matched to a gene: 8. In nucleotides, the CDR3 is TGTGCCAGCAGTGAGACTACTAGCGGGCCCCGCACAGATACGCAGTATTTT. Translating it yields CASSETTSGPRTDTQYF.

V usage is TRBV6-1 and J usage is TRBJ2-7; no clear D. The CDR3 loop spans 15 amino acids. V lost 5 bases, J lost 2 bases, and 16 bases lay in between. Per the germline V gene, CDR1 is MNHNS and CDR2 is SASEGT. The CDR3 nucleotides read TGTGCCAGCAGTCGGTCAAGTCAGGCAGCCTACGAGCAGTACTTC. Amino acids: CASSRSSQAAYEQYF.

This clone has a handful of counts. The chain carries TRBV14 and TRBJ2-1; TRBD2 might be the D (5 bases). The CDR3 has 12 residues. Germline V gene data show CDR1 as SGHDN and CDR2 as FVKESK. V dropped 0 bases and J dropped 12 bases, with 9 bases sitting between them. The CDR3 spells CASSQDEGRQFF. The CDR3 DNA is TGTGCCAGCAGCCAAGATGAGGGTAGGCAGTTCTTC.

This clone was detected only a few times. The chain recombines TRBV28 with TRBJ2-3, with TRBD2 as a possible D gene (8 bases). V was trimmed by 2 bases and J by 3 bases, leaving 15 bases between them. Germline CDR1 is MDHEN and CDR2 is SYDVKM. The CDR3 totals 16 residues. CDR3 bases: TGTGCCAGCAGTTTAACCGGGAGGGGGCGTACAGATACGCAGTATTTT. Translated, it gives CASSLTGRGRTDTQYF.

The V gene is TRBV7-2, the J gene TRBJ2-7, with D unclear. V dropped 3 bases and J dropped 0 bases, with 12 bases sitting between them. From germline, CDR1 is SGHTA and CDR2 FQGNSA. The CDR3 is made up of 15 amino acids. DNA for the CDR3: TGTGCCAGCAGCTTTAGTGGCGGCAACTCCTACGAGCAGTACTTC. This gives the protein CASSFSGGNSYEQYF. The full variable domain, with the rest looked up from reference TRBV7-2 and TRBJ2-7, is GAGVSQSPSNKVTEKGKDVELRCDPISGHTALYWYRQSLGQGLEFLIYFQGNSAPDKSGLPSDRFSAERTGGSVSTLTIQRTQQEDSAVYLCASSFSGGNSYEQYFGPGTRLTVT.

In this sample, this clone turned up a few times. This chain links TRBV23-1 with TRBJ2-3; D is possibly TRBD2 (5 bases). TRBV23-1 is designated an ORF whose function remains uncertain. Trimming shortened V by 7 bases and J by 1 base, and 21 bases separated the two germline ends. The CDR3 runs 17 residues. The CDR3 reads CASTYHEERSGTDTQYF. CDR3 bases: TGCGCCAGCACTTACCATGAGGAGCGGAGCGGCACAGATACGCAGTATTTT.

This clone turned up a few times. V usage is TRBV29-1 and J usage is TRBJ2-3; D gene unclear. Trimming shortened V by 8 bases and J by 2 bases, and 14 bases separated the two germline ends. This CDR3 spans 13 amino acids. From germline, CDR1 is SQVTM and CDR2 ANQGSEA. The CDR3 protein is CSTQPLYTDTQYF. In DNA, the CDR3 is TGCAGCACACAGCCGCTTTACACAGATACGCAGTATTTT.

This clone appeared a few times. This sample includes further DNA sequences coding for the same CDR3. This chain connects TRBV5-1 to TRBJ2-3; no firm D call. Per germline, CDR1 SGHRS and CDR2 YFSETQ. The CDR3 runs to 14 residues. Trimming pared 0 bases from V and 0 bases from J, leaving 5 bases between. The CDR3, as DNA: TGCGCCAGCAGCTTGGAGGACAGCACAGATACGCAGTATTTT. It encodes CASSLEDSTDTQYF.

This clone was seen only a few times. The chain joins TRBV29-1 to TRBJ2-7; weak D call: TRBD2 (5 bases). V gave up 1 base and J gave up 4 bases, with 5 bases separating them. In germline, CDR1 is SQVTM, CDR2 ANQGSEA. The CDR3 loop spans 11 amino acids. The CDR3 reads CSVEGEYEQYF. DNA of the CDR3: TGCAGCGTTGAAGGGGAGTACGAGCAGTACTTC.

This clone has a handful of counts. The chain employs TRBV29-1 and TRBJ1-2, with D perhaps matching TRBD1 (5 bases). Germline CDR1 reads SQVTM; CDR2 reads ANQGSEA. V shed 6 bases and J shed 8 bases, with 19 bases lying between them. There are 13 residues in the CDR3. The CDR3 sequence: CSVFGTDLFGYTF. For the CDR3, the DNA is TGCAGCGTATTCGGGACGGATCTGTTCGGCTACACCTTC.

This clone was counted a few times. The V and J genes are TRBV2 and TRBJ1-2; possible D gene TRBD1, 5 bases. This CDR3 is 10 amino acids long. CDR1 is SNHLY and CDR2 is FYNNEI in the germline V gene. Between the trimmed V and J ends, which lost 9 bases and 6 bases, there was a span of 8 bases. The chain's CDR3 is CARGGDGYTF. The DNA of the CDR3 is TGTGCCAGGGGAGGGGATGGCTACACCTTC.

CDR3 loop: CATSLLPGELFF. CDR3 nucleotide sequence: TGTGCCACCAGCCTTCTGCCAGGGGAGCTGTTTTTT. The V call is TRBV15, the J call TRBJ2-2, with D hard to call. CDR1 is LNHNV, CDR2 YYDKDF, per germline (reference sequence). Trimming took 5 bases from V and 8 from J, leaving 9 bases between them. The CDR3 covers 12 residues.

A few counts support this clone. V usage is TRBV28 and J usage is TRBJ2-5, with 7 bases identical to TRBD1. CDR3 length: 14 amino acids. Germline trimming cut 6 bases from V and 4 bases from J; bases unmatched to any gene: 8. CDR1 is MDHEN and CDR2 is SYDVKM in the germline V gene. The chain's CDR3 is CASSKKQGIETQYF. CDR3 DNA: TGTGCCAGCAGCAAAAAACAGGGGATAGAGACCCAGTACTTC.

This clone was counted a few times. The chain recombines TRBV30 with TRBJ2-1; D perhaps matches TRBD2 (6 bases). CDR1 and CDR2 from the germline V gene are GTSNPN and SVGIG (reference sequence). Trimming removed 3 bases from V and 6 bases from J, with 18 bases in between. The CDR3 runs to 15 residues. The CDR3 DNA sequence: TGTGCCTGGAGCCCCGGAGCGGGTGGGGGCAATGAGCAGTTCTTC. Its protein product is CAWSPGAGGGNEQFF.

The V gene is TRBV29-1, the J gene TRBJ1-5, with TRBD1 matching over 7 bases. V was clipped by 6 bases and J by 5 bases; unmatched bases: 4. The CDR3 loop spans 12 amino acids. Germline CDR1 reads SQVTM; CDR2 reads ANQGSEA. The CDR3 DNA follows: TGCAGCGTACAGGGGTGGGATCAGCCCCAGCATTTT. It codes for CSVQGWDQPQHF.

This chain uses TRBV7-8 with TRBJ2-7; D is possibly TRBD2 (6 bases). Germline loops: CDR1 SGHVS, CDR2 FQNEAQ. This CDR3 is built from 14 residues. Trimming removed 6 bases from V and 0 bases from J, with 12 bases in between. CDR3 nucleotide sequence: TGTGCCAGCAGGACCAGGGACTTCTCCTACGAGCAGTACTTC. Its protein is CASRTRDFSYEQYF.

This chain connects TRBV4-3 to TRBJ1-5; D is perhaps TRBD1 (6 bases). V was trimmed by 0 bases and J by 4 bases, leaving 13 bases between them. The CDR3 consists of 16 residues. Germline CDR1 is LGHNA and CDR2 is YSLEER. As DNA, the CDR3 is TGCGCCAGCAGCCAAGATACCAGGGGCCAGAATCAGCCCCAGCATTTT. As protein: CASSQDTRGQNQPQHF.

This CDR3 reads CASSPPMQGNTGELFF. In DNA, the CDR3 is TGTGCCAGCTCACCACCTATGCAGGGCAACACCGGGGAGCTGTTTTTT. The chain combines TRBV18 with TRBJ2-2; D may be TRBD1 (5 bases). From germline, CDR1 is KGHSH and CDR2 LQKENI. With 0 bases removed from V and 2 bases from J, the gap between germline ends came to 10 bases. The CDR3 runs to 16 residues.